Here is one T cell receptor beta chain with its context. Its specificity is not known. This sample was taken from a study of Ad26.COV2.S vaccination and SARS-CoV-2 variants. Points from the study as a whole: For non-spike TCRs, breadth in vaccine recipients resembled that in placebo recipients.

The treatment: roughly 19 received Ad26.COV2.S at low or high dose, single or two shots; about 5 received placebo; per-sample allocation not given. At day 63 after the first vaccine or placebo injection, samples were drawn. The CDR3 loop spans 15 amino acids. The junction had 8 bases not matched to a gene; V was cut back by 7 bases and J by 2 bases. Germline-derived CDR1 and CDR2 are MNHEY and SVGAGI. Measured with immunoSEQ multiplex PCR; TCRdb has only the in-frame clones, and not every one. The repertoire holds approximately 410,000 clones, with approximately 90% as singletons. This TCR was recovered from a person aged 18-65 years who received the Ad26.COV2.S COVID-19 vaccine or a placebo. This material consisted of peripheral blood, taken in a trial of Ad26.COV2.S vaccine versus placebo. The rearrangement uses TRBV6-5 and TRBJ2-1; 7 nucleotides agree with TRBD1. CDR3 protein: CASTIDRVAYNEQFF. CDR3 DNA sequence: TGTGCCAGCACCATAGACAGGGTAGCCTACAATGAGCAGTTCTTC.